The 30 T cell receptor beta chains reported below all come from one sample, sequenced in a study of shared T cell receptors in the human thymus. Using immunoSEQ multiplex PCR, the repertoire was profiled, and TCRdb retains in-frame clones only, with some absent. The table includes 700,000 or so clones, 80% to 90% detected once. In addition, the sample was reused for a study of human thymus T cells.

Sequenced material: thymocytes. These receptors all come from a girl under three years old with a congenital heart defect.

The genes are TRBV9 and TRBJ1-1; D is uncertain. Per germline, CDR1 SGDLS and CDR2 YYNGEE. V was trimmed by 4 bases and J by 4 bases, leaving 14 bases between them. CDR3 size: 14 residues. The CDR3 region has the DNA TGTGCCAGCAGCCAGTCGAATCGGGGCACTGAAGCTTTCTTT. Amino acid sequence: CASSQSNRGTEAFF.

V usage is TRBV4-1 and J usage is TRBJ2-5; TRBD1 matches 9 bases. V lost 0 bases, J lost 5 bases, and 13 bases stayed unmatched. Germline V lookup: CDR1 MGHRA, CDR2 YSYEKL. The CDR3 sequence is 18 residues long. CDR3 DNA: TGCGCCAGCAGCCAAGAGAAGCAAACCACAGGGGGCCCCGAGACCCAGTACTTC. It encodes CASSQEKQTTGGPETQYF.

The gene calls are TRBV6-5 and TRBJ2-7, with D possibly being TRBD1 (5 bases). CDR3 size: 13 residues. CDR1 is MNHEY and CDR2 is SVGAGI in the germline V gene. V lost 6 bases and J lost 2, with 11 bases in between. The chain's CDR3 is CASRGPGTYEQYF. The DNA of the CDR3 is TGTGCCAGCAGGGGCCCAGGGACCTACGAGCAGTACTTC.

This chain connects TRBV11-2 to TRBJ2-5, with D perhaps assigned TRBD1 or TRBD2 (5 bases each). The J call may be incorrect, as the DNA end agrees better with TRBJ2-7. The CDR3 covers 14 residues. In germline, CDR1 is SGHAT, CDR2 FQNNGV. The CDR3 coding sequence is TGTGCCAGCAGCCTGAGGGGCGAGGACTACGAGCAGTACTTC. Residues: CASSLRGEDYEQYF.

The rearrangement joins TRBV2 to TRBJ2-1; 9 bases are a match to TRBD1. The CDR3 is 16 residues long. The germline V gene has CDR1 SNHLY and CDR2 FYNNEI. V lost 8 bases and J lost 7; bases outside the gene matches: 15. This chain's CDR3 is CASPSVGGTGSNEQFF. Written as DNA, the CDR3 is TGTGCCAGCCCTAGTGTTGGGGGGACAGGGAGTAATGAGCAGTTCTTC. The whole variable domain, filled in from reference TRBV2 and TRBJ2-1, reads EPEVTQTPSHQVTQMGQEVILRCVPISNHLYFYWYRQILGQKVEFLVSFYNNEISEKSEIFDDQFSVERPDGSNFTLKIRSTKLEDSAMYFCASPSVGGTGSNEQFFGPGTRLTVL.

The rearrangement joins TRBV25-1 to TRBJ1-1; D remains ambiguous. The germline gives CDR1 MGHDK, CDR2 SYGVNS. V was shortened by 6 bases and J by 1 base, with 15 bases between the two germline ends. The CDR3 is 15 amino acids. The CDR3 DNA follows: TGTGCCAGCAGGGGAGACGGGGTAGGGAACACTGAAGCTTTCTTT. It specifies CASRGDGVGNTEAFF.

The chain links TRBV7-2 to TRBJ1-2; 8 nucleotides match TRBD1. Per the germline V gene, CDR1 is SGHTA and CDR2 is FQGNSA. After removal of 4 bases from V and 3 bases from J, the junction contained 13 bases not matched to a gene. The CDR3 length is 17 residues. The CDR3 region has the DNA TGTGCCAGCAGCTCGACCCCAGGGGGCGTATTCTACTATGGCTACACCTTC. It specifies CASSSTPGGVFYYGYTF. Supplemented by reference TRBV7-2 and TRBJ1-2, the full variable domain reads GAGVSQSPSNKVTEKGKDVELRCDPISGHTALYWYRQSLGQGLEFLIYFQGNSAPDKSGLPSDRFSAERTGGSVSTLTIQRTQQEDSAVYLCASSSTPGGVFYYGYTFGSGTRLTVV.

This clone came up once. The rearrangement joins TRBV7-9 to TRBJ1-6; 7 nucleotides line up with TRBD1. CDR1 is SEHNR and CDR2 is FQNEAQ in the germline V gene (reference sequence). The CDR3 is 16 amino acids. Germline trimming cut 5 bases from V and 6 bases from J; bases unmatched to any gene: 10. The CDR3 DNA is TGTGCCAGCAGCCTATCGACAGGGCCCCTTAATTCACCCCTCCACTTT. Translation gives CASSLSTGPLNSPLHF.

The chain links TRBV2 to TRBJ1-4, with TRBD1 matching 7 bases. The V gene end was trimmed by 6 bases and the J gene end by 1 base; junction bases not matched to a gene: 5. Germline lookup yields CDR1 SNHLY and CDR2 FYNNEI. This CDR3 contains 15 residues. CDR3 loop: CASRRRDRTNEKLFF. CDR3 in DNA: TGTGCCAGCAGACGCAGGGACAGAACTAATGAAAAACTGTTTTTT.

The genes are TRBV5-6 and TRBJ2-4; a weak D match, TRBD1 (5 bases). The CDR3 is 18 amino acids. Germline V gene sequence: CDR1 SGHDT, CDR2 YYEEEE. V was shortened by 4 bases and J by 0 bases, with 20 bases between the two germline ends. The CDR3 DNA follows: TGTGCCAGCAGCCCGCGAGACTTGAACAGGCGAGCCAAAAACATTCAGTACTTC. The encoded protein is CASSPRDLNRRAKNIQYF.

The CDR3 loop reads CASSQDLYRPGKTQYF. CDR3 coding DNA: TGTGCCAGCAGCCAAGATTTATACCGCCCGGGGAAGACCCAGTACTTC. The chain joins TRBV14 to TRBJ2-5, with a possible D match to TRBD2 (5 bases). CDR3 size: 16 residues. The V and J ends lost 0 bases and 6 bases respectively, with 17 bases between them. Germline V gene lookup returns CDR1 SGHDN and CDR2 FVKESK. The full variable domain, rest sourced from reference TRBV14 and TRBJ2-5, is EAGVTQFPSHSVIEKGQTVTLRCDPISGHDNLYWYRRVMGKEIKFLLHFVKESKQDESGMPNNRFLAERTGGTYSTLKVQPAELEDSGVYFCASSQDLYRPGKTQYFGPGTRLLVL.

The chain has TRBV4-1 and TRBJ2-7; the match to TRBD2 covers 11 bases. Germline loops: CDR1 MGHRA, CDR2 YSYEKL. CDR3 size: 14 residues. With 4 bases clipped from V and 5 bases from J, the junction kept 4 bases outside the gene matches. The CDR3 DNA is TGCGCCAGCAGCCTTAGCGGGGGGGACGACGAGCAGTACTTC. Amino acids: CASSLSGGDDEQYF.

V gene TRBV5-5 combines with J gene TRBJ1-1; the D gene is possibly TRBD1 (6 bases). CDR3 length: 15 amino acids. Germline CDR1 SGHKS, CDR2 YYEKEE (reference sequence). Trimming took 2 bases from V and 6 from J, leaving 17 bases between them. The CDR3: CASSFRFSGGPEAFF. For the CDR3, the DNA is TGTGCCAGCAGCTTTCGGTTTTCGGGGGGCCCTGAAGCTTTCTTT. Using reference TRBV5-5 and TRBJ1-1 for the parts outside the CDR3, the full variable domain is DAGVTQSPTHLIKTRGQQVTLRCSPISGHKSVSWYQQVLGQGPQFIFQYYEKEERGRGNFPDRFSARQFPNYSSELNVNALLLGDSALYLCASSFRFSGGPEAFFGQGTRLTVV.

This clone has only a few counts. The V gene is TRBV7-9, the J gene TRBJ2-6, with D perhaps matching TRBD2 (5 bases). This CDR3 region has 17 residues. Germline CDR1 reads SEHNR; CDR2 reads FQNEAQ (reference sequence). Trimming took off 3 bases at V and 4 bases at J, with 16 bases between the two ends. The CDR3 protein is CASSFSAGPAGANVLTF. The CDR3 coding sequence is TGTGCCAGCAGCTTTTCCGCGGGCCCCGCCGGGGCCAACGTCCTGACTTTC. Based on the CDR3 plus reference TRBV7-9 and TRBJ2-6, the full variable domain is DTGVSQNPRHKITKRGQNVTFRCDPISEHNRLYWYRQTLGQGPEFLTYFQNEAQLEKSRLLSDRFSAERPKGSFSTLEIQRTEQGDSAMYLCASSFSAGPAGANVLTFGAGSRLTVL.

This chain connects TRBV11-2 to TRBJ2-3; 7 bases agree with TRBD2. Per the germline V gene, CDR1 is SGHAT and CDR2 is FQNNGV. Unmatched junction bases numbered 13, after V lost 7 bases and J lost 0 bases. This CDR3 has 17 residues. The CDR3 region has the DNA TGTGCCAGCACCTCGGGGAGGGACTCTACTAGCACAGATACGCAGTATTTT. Translated, it gives CASTSGRDSTSTDTQYF.

The chain has TRBV5-8 and TRBJ2-1, with a tentative D call TRBD1 (7 bases). V gave up 5 bases and J gave up 0 bases, with 18 bases separating them. The CDR3 loop spans 17 amino acids. The germline V gene encodes CDR1 SGHTS and CDR2 YDEGEE. The CDR3 bases are TGTGCCAGCAGTTACGTACAGGGGAGGAGCTCCTACAATGAGCAGTTCTTC. Protein: CASSYVQGRSSYNEQFF. Using reference TRBV5-8 and TRBJ2-1 for the parts outside the CDR3, the full variable domain is EAGVTQSPTHLIKTRGQQATLRCSPISGHTSVYWYQQALGLGLQFLLWYDEGEERNRGNFPPRFSGRQFPNYSSELNVNALELEDSALYLCASSYVQGRSSYNEQFFGPGTRLTVL.

This chain connects TRBV27 to TRBJ2-7, with a tentative D call TRBD1 (6 bases). Trimming stripped 6 bases from V and 4 bases from J, with 16 bases between. The CDR3 totals 14 residues. Germline values: CDR1 MNHEY, CDR2 SMNVEV (reference sequence). Here the CDR3 reads CASSLYEGDYEQYF. In DNA form, the CDR3 reads TGTGCCAGCAGCCTTTACGAGGGGGATTACGAGCAGTACTTC.

The chain is built from TRBV6-5 and TRBJ2-1; 8 bases are a match to TRBD1. This CDR3 has 13 residues. The J segment lost 7 bases and the V segment lost 10 bases, leaving 9 bases of the junction unmatched. The germline V gene encodes CDR1 MNHEY and CDR2 SVGAGI. The CDR3 region has the DNA TGTGCCACCTCCAGGGGGCTTTCAAATGAGCAGTTCTTC. Its protein product is CATSRGLSNEQFF.

This chain uses TRBV30 with TRBJ1-4, with TRBD1 as a possible D gene (5 bases). V lost 2 bases to trimming and J lost 0 bases, with 13 bases between them. The CDR3 covers 16 residues. CDR1 is GTSNPN, CDR2 SVGIG, per germline (reference sequence). DNA for the CDR3: TGTGCCTGGAGTCAGGGCTTCTGCGCAACTAATGAAAAACTGTTTTTT. Amino acids: CAWSQGFCATNEKLFF.

The chain couples TRBV10-2 to TRBJ1-6; 9 nucleotides align to TRBD1. The CDR3 is 14 amino acids. The junction had 4 bases not matched to a gene; V was cut back by 6 bases and J by 7 bases. The germline V gene encodes CDR1 WSHSY and CDR2 SAAADI. CDR3 loop: CASSEGQGNSPLHF. CDR3 nucleotides: TGCGCCAGCAGCGAAGGACAGGGGAATTCACCCCTCCACTTT.

This clone was detected once. The genes are TRBV5-6 and TRBJ1-2, with TRBD1 matching over 7 bases. From germline, CDR1 is SGHDT and CDR2 YYEEEE. The V gene end was trimmed by 0 bases and the J gene end by 7 bases; junction bases not matched to a gene: 15. This CDR3 comprises 17 residues. As DNA, the CDR3 is TGTGCCAGCAGCTTGGTTCCGGCCCGACAGGGAAAGGGTGGCTACACCTTC. It encodes CASSLVPARQGKGGYTF.

The chain employs TRBV18 and TRBJ2-7; 7 positions agree with TRBD1. Germline V gene data show CDR1 as KGHSH and CDR2 as LQKENI. The CDR3 spans 14 residues. The junction had 12 bases not matched to a gene; V was cut back by 6 bases and J by 7 bases. The CDR3 reads CASSLGQVSGEQYF. The CDR3 coding sequence is TGTGCCAGCTCCCTCGGACAGGTGTCGGGGGAGCAGTACTTC.

CDR3 DNA: TGTGCCAGCAGAGGACAGGGGAAATGGAACACTGAAGCTTTCTTT. Amino acids: CASRGQGKWNTEAFF. This rearrangement joins TRBV9 to TRBJ1-1; the match to TRBD1 covers 9 bases. Germline V gene lookup returns CDR1 SGDLS and CDR2 YYNGEE. The CDR3 is 15 amino acids. J was trimmed by 1 base and V by 5 bases; bases with no gene match: 6. Complete variable domain (other parts from reference TRBV9 and TRBJ1-1): DSGVTQTPKHLITATGQRVTLRCSPRSGDLSVYWYQQSLDQGLQFLIQYYNGEERAKGNILERFSAQQFPDLHSELNLSSLELGDSALYFCASRGQGKWNTEAFFGQGTRLTVV.

The gene calls are TRBV18 and TRBJ2-6; D might be TRBD1 (6 bases). The CDR3 contains 18 residues. Trimming removed 3 bases at V and 0 bases at J, with 15 bases between. In germline, CDR1 is KGHSH, CDR2 LQKENI. The CDR3 coding sequence is TGTGCCAGCTCACCTTTGAGAGACAGGCGCTCTGGGGCCAACGTCCTGACTTTC. Amino acid sequence: CASSPLRDRRSGANVLTF.

The chain employs TRBV29-1 and TRBJ1-1; perhaps TRBD1 as D (5 bases). CDR3 length: 12 residues. With 3 bases removed from V and 11 bases from J, the gap between germline ends came to 16 bases. Germline CDR1 SQVTM, CDR2 ANQGSEA. CDR3 residues: CSVDRRGSWAFF. CDR3 DNA: TGCAGCGTTGATCGTAGGGGCAGTTGGGCTTTCTTT.

The chain links TRBV6-1 to TRBJ2-2, with 7 bases that match TRBD1. The CDR3 spans 14 residues. The germline CDR1 and CDR2 sequences are MNHNS and SASEGT. J gave up 4 bases and V 6 bases, and 5 bases lay outside the gene matches. The CDR3 nucleotides are TGTGCCAGCAGCCGGGGACAGACCACCGGGGAGCTGTTTTTT. It codes for CASSRGQTTGELFF.

V gene TRBV12-5 combines with J gene TRBJ1-6; no clear D. Germline V gives CDR1 LGHNT, CDR2 FRNRAP. This CDR3 spans 16 amino acids. The V and J ends lost 1 base and 9 bases respectively, with 16 bases between them. CDR3 sequence reads: CASGLDSHSSGSPLHF. CDR3 nucleotide sequence: TGTGCTAGTGGTTTGGATTCGCACAGCTCCGGTTCACCCCTCCACTTT.

The J gene is TRBJ1-5, the V gene TRBV5-4, with 7 bases lining up with TRBD1. This CDR3 spans 13 amino acids. V trimming: 4 bases; J trimming: 5 bases; junction bases outside the gene matches: 3. Germline V gene lookup returns CDR1 SGHNT and CDR2 YYREEE (reference sequence). The CDR3 DNA sequence: TGTGCCAGCAGCCCCGACAGGGATCAGCCCCAGCATTTT. Amino acids: CASSPDRDQPQHF.

This clone was counted once. V gene TRBV7-8 combines with J gene TRBJ1-3, with no clear D. The CDR3 covers 15 residues. Germline values: CDR1 SGHVS, CDR2 FQNEAQ. The V end was cut by 5 bases, the J end by 1 base, with 12 bases between. The CDR3 DNA is TGTGCCAGCAGCCTCCGGGAGGGTTCTGGAAACACCATATATTTT. As protein: CASSLREGSGNTIYF.

V and J are TRBV7-6 and TRBJ1-1; 7 nucleotides agree with TRBD1. The V segment lost 6 bases and the J segment 3 bases; nucleotides outside the gene matches: 4. CDR3 length: 13 residues. Germline V gene sequence: CDR1 SGHVS, CDR2 FNYEAQ. This CDR3 is CASRTGQDTEAFF. The CDR3 DNA is TGTGCCAGCAGGACAGGGCAGGACACTGAAGCTTTCTTT. The full variable domain, with the rest looked up from reference TRBV7-6 and TRBJ1-1, is GAGVSQSPRYKVTKRGQDVALRCDPISGHVSLYWYRQALGQGPEFLTYFNYEAQQDKSGLPNDRFSAERPEGSISTLTIQRTEQRDSAMYRCASRTGQDTEAFFGQGTRLTVV.